The 18 T cell receptor beta chains presented below share a single source sample, sequenced in a study of cytomegalovirus exposure and HLA in healthy donors. With 60 Vbeta and 13 Jbeta primers, the PCR was carried out. TCRdb's copy holds only in-frame clones and misses some; the assay was immunoSEQ multiplex PCR. The sample records around 110,000 clones, 60% to 80% being singletons. The sequenced material came from PBMCs. All receptors come from a boy between 10 and 17 years old in good health and CMV-seronegative.

The chain carries TRBV4-3 and TRBJ2-3, with 8 bases identical to TRBD2. The junction had 10 bases not matched to a gene; V was cut back by 0 bases and J by 2 bases. CDR1 and CDR2 from the germline V gene are LGHNA and YSLEER. The CDR3 extends over 18 amino acids. This chain's CDR3 is CASSQDLGLAGPTDTQYF. The DNA for the CDR3 is TGCGCCAGCAGCCAAGATCTAGGGCTAGCGGGCCCCACAGATACGCAGTATTTT.

This clone was counted only a few times. This chain links TRBV4-1 with TRBJ2-5, with 14 bases that match TRBD2. The germline V gene has CDR1 MGHRA and CDR2 YSYEKL. V shed 4 bases and J 5 bases; nucleotides not matched to a gene: 6. This CDR3 is built from 16 residues. The CDR3 sequence: CASSRGTSGGGETQYF. CDR3 nucleotide sequence: TGCGCCAGCAGCCGAGGGACTAGCGGGGGTGGGGAGACCCAGTACTTC.

The rearrangement uses TRBV30 and TRBJ1-3; D is undetermined. V lost 3 bases and J 9 bases, leaving 12 bases between the germline ends. CDR3 length equals 12 residues. The germline CDR1 and CDR2 sequences are GTSNPN and SVGIG (reference sequence). Written as DNA, the CDR3 is TGTGCCTGGAGGACGACCCGCGGCACCATATATTTT. Translation: CAWRTTRGTIYF.

The chain recombines TRBV19 with TRBJ2-6, with D unresolved. The CDR3 extends over 18 amino acids. Germline-derived CDR1 and CDR2 are LNHDA and SQIVND (reference sequence). Trimming left V 5 bases short and J 0 bases short, with 17 bases between. The CDR3 is CASSLAHTILSGANVLTF. CDR3 coding DNA: TGTGCCAGTAGTTTGGCACATACTATCCTCTCTGGGGCCAACGTCCTGACTTTC. The variable domain in full, with the rest retrieved from reference TRBV19 and TRBJ2-6, is DGGITQSPKYLFRKEGQNVTLSCEQNLNHDAMYWYRQDPGQGLRLIYYSQIVNDFQKGDIAEGYSVSREKKESFPLTVTSAQKNPTAFYLCASSLAHTILSGANVLTFGAGSRLTVL.

Of note for this clone: This CDR3 fails to terminate in the conserved phenylalanine or tryptophan, so it likely reflects a read error. The chain couples TRBV4-2 to TRBJ1-5; D call uncertain. The CDR3 sequence is 14 residues long. Trimming removed 1 base from V and 7 bases from J, with 11 bases in between. Germline V gene sequence: CDR1 LGHNA, CDR2 YNFKEQ. CDR3 region: CASSQVQVGQPQHV. CDR3 DNA: TGTGCCAGCAGCCAAGTGCAGGTGGGCCAGCCCCAGCATGTT.

The V gene is TRBV30, the J gene TRBJ2-7, with TRBD2 matching 9 bases. The CDR3 loop spans 12 amino acids. The J segment lost 9 bases and the V segment lost 3 bases, leaving 6 bases of the junction unmatched. Germline V gives CDR1 GTSNPN, CDR2 SVGIG (reference sequence). CDR3 in DNA: TGTGCCTGGAGAGGCGGGGGGGCGAGGCAGTACTTC. Translating it yields CAWRGGGARQYF.

This chain links TRBV27 with TRBJ2-1; maybe TRBD2 (6 bases). CDR1 and CDR2 from the germline V gene are MNHEY and SMNVEV (reference sequence). Trimming pared 6 bases from V and 4 bases from J, leaving 13 bases between. The CDR3 spans 14 residues. CDR3 DNA sequence: TGTGCCAGCAGCCCGGAGGGCCTTTACAATGAGCAGTTCTTC. Translated, it gives CASSPEGLYNEQFF.

This chain links TRBV6-6 with TRBJ2-1; possibly TRBD2 for D (5 bases). There are 13 residues in the CDR3. Germline V CDR1 and CDR2: MNHNY, SVGAGI (reference sequence). Trimming left V 5 bases short and J 8 bases short, with 13 bases between. The CDR3 nucleotides read TGTGCCAGCAGTGAGCGGTTTGGGCATGAGCAGTTCTTC. Amino acids: CASSERFGHEQFF.

The V gene is TRBV5-1, the J gene TRBJ2-4; the match to TRBD1 covers 7 bases. CDR1 and CDR2 from the germline V gene are SGHRS and YFSETQ. The CDR3 has 14 amino acids. Trimming at V came to 0 bases and at J to 5 bases, leaving 2 bases not matched to a gene. As DNA, the CDR3 is TGCGCCAGCAGCTTGGAACAGGGGCAAAACATTCAGTACTTC. It translates to CASSLEQGQNIQYF. Combining the CDR3 with reference TRBV5-1 and TRBJ2-4 gives the whole variable domain KAGVTQTPRYLIKTRGQQVTLSCSPISGHRSVSWYQQTPGQGLQFLFEYFSETQRNKGNFPGRFSGRQFSNSRSEMNVSTLELGDSALYLCASSLEQGQNIQYFGAGTRLSVL.

This clone was seen only a few times. The chain links TRBV7-3 to TRBJ1-1; maybe TRBD1 (6 bases). This CDR3 spans 13 amino acids. The germline CDR1 and CDR2 sequences are SGHTA and FQGTGA. Trimming stripped 6 bases from V and 0 bases from J, with 8 bases between. This CDR3 is CASSYRVNTEAFF. CDR3 DNA sequence: TGTGCCAGCAGTTACAGGGTGAACACTGAAGCTTTCTTT.

This clone was seen once. V gene TRBV19 combines with J gene TRBJ1-1; tentatively, D is TRBD1 (5 bases). Germline V lookup: CDR1 LNHDA, CDR2 SQIVND (reference sequence). V lost 10 bases, J lost 0 bases, and 18 bases lay in between. The CDR3 extends over 15 amino acids. The CDR3 here is CATTLAAGMNTEAFF. Here the CDR3 DNA reads TGTGCCACTACCCTCGCGGCAGGGATGAACACTGAAGCTTTCTTT.

This clone was picked up a small number of times. The J gene is TRBJ1-3, the V gene TRBV5-1, with TRBD1 matching over 7 bases. Germline-derived CDR1 and CDR2 are SGHRS and YFSETQ. The CDR3 spans 14 residues. V gave up 2 bases and J gave up 3 bases; unmatched junction bases: 2. As DNA, the CDR3 is TGCGCCAGCAGCTTACAGGGGAGTGGAAACACCATATATTTT. This sequence encodes CASSLQGSGNTIYF.

The CDR3: CASSLSGANVLTF. CDR3 nucleotide sequence: TGTGCCAGCAGCTTGAGCGGGGCCAACGTCCTGACTTTC. V usage is TRBV5-6 and J usage is TRBJ2-6; D is ambiguous. CDR3 size: 13 residues. V was trimmed by 1 base and J by 4 bases, leaving 3 bases between them. Germline V CDR1 and CDR2: SGHDT, YYEEEE.

This chain joins TRBV5-4 and TRBJ1-4; 8 nucleotides line up with TRBD1. The junction had 8 bases not matched to a gene; V was cut back by 5 bases and J by 5 bases. Germline lookup yields CDR1 SGHNT and CDR2 YYREEE (reference sequence). The CDR3 runs to 15 residues. The CDR3 region has the DNA TGTGCCAGCAGTTCAGGACAGGGCAAAAATGAAAAACTGTTTTTT. Its translation: CASSSGQGKNEKLFF. Together with reference TRBV5-4 and TRBJ1-4, the CDR3 gives the full variable domain: ETGVTQSPTHLIKTRGQQVTLRCSSQSGHNTVSWYQQALGQGPQFIFQYYREEENGRGNFPPRFSGLQFPNYSSELNVNALELDDSALYLCASSSGQGKNEKLFFGSGTQLSVL.

The chain links TRBV6-4 to TRBJ2-1, with D maybe TRBD1 (6 bases). There are 15 residues in the CDR3. CDR1 is MRHNA and CDR2 is SNTAGT in the germline V gene. V dropped 4 bases and J dropped 6 bases, with 16 bases sitting between them. CDR3 nucleotide sequence: TGTGCCAGCAGTGCCGACTGGCAAGGGGGCAATGAGCAGTTCTTC. This sequence encodes CASSADWQGGNEQFF.

Points on this clone: Other DNA sequences from this sample encode an identical CDR3 as well. This chain connects TRBV28 to TRBJ2-3; 9 bases match TRBD1. V gave up 5 bases and J gave up 6 bases; unmatched junction bases: 6. The CDR3 covers 14 residues. Germline V gene sequence: CDR1 MDHEN, CDR2 SYDVKM. Here the CDR3 DNA reads TGTGCCAGCAGTCACAGGGGGCGAAAGGATACGCAGTATTTT. Amino acids: CASSHRGRKDTQYF.

This chain uses TRBV7-3 with TRBJ2-1; no firm D call. CDR3 length equals 13 residues. The ends were cut back, 5 bases at V and 4 bases at J, with 9 bases in the middle. The germline CDR1 and CDR2 sequences are SGHTA and FQGTGA. The CDR3: CASSLTSYNEQFF. The CDR3, as DNA: TGTGCCAGCAGCCTCACAAGTTACAATGAGCAGTTCTTC.

The chain has TRBV7-9 and TRBJ2-1; 9 bases are a match to TRBD2. The V and J ends lost 4 bases and 0 bases, in that order; junction bases with no gene match: 7. CDR3 length: 17 amino acids. Germline loops: CDR1 SEHNR, CDR2 FQNEAQ (reference sequence). CDR3 in DNA: TGTGCCAGCAGCTCCCGGACTAGCGCCCGCTCCTACAATGAGCAGTTCTTC. Encoded protein: CASSSRTSARSYNEQFF. The variable domain in full, with the rest retrieved from reference TRBV7-9 and TRBJ2-1, is DTGVSQNPRHKITKRGQNVTFRCDPISEHNRLYWYRQTLGQGPEFLTYFQNEAQLEKSRLLSDRFSAERPKGSFSTLEIQRTEQGDSAMYLCASSSRTSARSYNEQFFGPGTRLTVL.